These 2 T cell receptor beta chains came from one sample sequenced in a study of identical twins. MiXCR, run by TCRdb on the 5' RACE reads, gives a single entry per CDR3 protein. The sample carries fewer than 900,000 distinct CDR3 sequences, roughly 20% recorded once. These data were also reused for a study on T cells expressing NK-cell markers.

The sequenced sample consisted of PBMCs. The receptors shown here come from a woman younger than 35 in good health.

This chain joins TRBV12-5 and TRBJ1-3; D gene unclear. Germline V gives CDR1 LGHNT, CDR2 FRNRAP. The CDR3 spans 13 residues. V lost 6 bases to trimming and J lost 0 bases, with 6 bases between them. The CDR3 DNA sequence: TGTGCTAGTGGACTGAGCTCTGGAAACACCATATATTTT. Protein: CASGLSSGNTIYF. Filled out from reference TRBV12-5 and TRBJ1-3, the complete variable domain reads DARVTQTPRHKVTEMGQEVTMRCQPILGHNTVFWYRQTMMQGLELLAYFRNRAPLDDSGMPKDRFSAEMPDATLATLKIQPSEPRDSAVYFCASGLSSGNTIYFGEGSWLTVV.

The V call is TRBV11-3, the J call TRBJ2-7; tentative D call: TRBD1 (5 bases). CDR1 is SGHNT and CDR2 is YENEEA in the germline V gene. The CDR3 is 12 residues long. V was shortened by 8 bases and J by 4 bases, with 12 bases between the two germline ends. CDR3 protein: CASADSKYEQYF. DNA for the CDR3: TGTGCCAGCGCCGACAGTAAATACGAGCAGTACTTC.